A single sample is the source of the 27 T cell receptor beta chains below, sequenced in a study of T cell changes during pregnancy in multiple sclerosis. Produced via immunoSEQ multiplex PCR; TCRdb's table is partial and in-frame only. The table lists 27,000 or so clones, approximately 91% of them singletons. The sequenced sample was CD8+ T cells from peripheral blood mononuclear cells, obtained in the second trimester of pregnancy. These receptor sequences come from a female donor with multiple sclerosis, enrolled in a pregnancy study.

CDR3 sequence (DNA): TGTGCCAGCAGCCCCGACAGGGGTGGGAACACTGAAGCTTTCTTT. Protein: CASSPDRGGNTEAFF. The chain employs TRBV5-6 and TRBJ1-1; 8 nucleotides line up with TRBD1. The CDR3 has 15 amino acids. The germline V gene encodes CDR1 SGHDT and CDR2 YYEEEE. After removal of 4 bases from V and 1 base from J, the junction contained 6 bases not matched to a gene.

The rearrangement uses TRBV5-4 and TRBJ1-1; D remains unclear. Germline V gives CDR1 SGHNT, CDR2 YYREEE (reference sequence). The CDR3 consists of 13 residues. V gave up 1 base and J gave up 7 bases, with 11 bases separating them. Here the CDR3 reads CASSLWSENEAFF. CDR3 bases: TGTGCCAGCAGCTTGTGGTCGGAGAATGAAGCTTTCTTT.

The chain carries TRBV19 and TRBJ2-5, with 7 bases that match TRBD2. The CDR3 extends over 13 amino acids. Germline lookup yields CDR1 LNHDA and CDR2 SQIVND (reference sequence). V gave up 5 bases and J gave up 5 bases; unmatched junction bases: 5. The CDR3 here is CASSWTSSETQYF. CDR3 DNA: TGTGCCAGTAGTTGGACTAGTAGTGAGACCCAGTACTTC.

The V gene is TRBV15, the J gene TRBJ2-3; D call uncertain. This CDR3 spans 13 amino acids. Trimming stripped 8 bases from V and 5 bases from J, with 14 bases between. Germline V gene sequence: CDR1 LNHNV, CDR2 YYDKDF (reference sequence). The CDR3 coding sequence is TGTGCCACCCGAGGTGCGCCGGGAGATACGCAGTATTTT. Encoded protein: CATRGAPGDTQYF.

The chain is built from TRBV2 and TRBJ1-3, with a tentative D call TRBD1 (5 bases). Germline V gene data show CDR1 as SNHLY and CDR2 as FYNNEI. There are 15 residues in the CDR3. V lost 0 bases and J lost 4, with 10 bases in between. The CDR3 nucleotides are TGTGCCAGCAGTGAAGCTGGGGGGGTGGGAAACACCATATATTTT. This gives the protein CASSEAGGVGNTIYF.

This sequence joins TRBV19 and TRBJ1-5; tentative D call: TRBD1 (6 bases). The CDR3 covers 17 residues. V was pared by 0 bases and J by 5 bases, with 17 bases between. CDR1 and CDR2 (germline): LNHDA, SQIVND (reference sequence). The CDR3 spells CASSIDREGGTDQPQHF. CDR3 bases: TGTGCCAGTAGTATAGATCGAGAGGGGGGGACGGATCAGCCCCAGCATTTT.

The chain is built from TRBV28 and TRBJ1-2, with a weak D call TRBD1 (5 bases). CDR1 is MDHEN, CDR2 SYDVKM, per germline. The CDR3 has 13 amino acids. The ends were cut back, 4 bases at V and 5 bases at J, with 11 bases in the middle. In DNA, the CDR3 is TGTGCCAGCAGTTCCCGGACACAGTATGGCTACACCTTC. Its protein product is CASSSRTQYGYTF.

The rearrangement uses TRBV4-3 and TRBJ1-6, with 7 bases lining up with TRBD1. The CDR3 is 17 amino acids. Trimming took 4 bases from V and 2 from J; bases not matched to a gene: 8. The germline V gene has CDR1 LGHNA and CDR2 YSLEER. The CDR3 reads CASSRLTGITYNSPLHF. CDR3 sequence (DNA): TGCGCCAGCAGCCGCCTGACAGGGATCACCTATAATTCACCCCTCCACTTT.

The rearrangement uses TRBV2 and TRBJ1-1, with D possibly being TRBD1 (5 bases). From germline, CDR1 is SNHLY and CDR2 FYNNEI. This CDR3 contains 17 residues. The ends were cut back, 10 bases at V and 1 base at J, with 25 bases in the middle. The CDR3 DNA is TGTGCCACCGGGGGAAAGGCTGGCGAGGGGAAGAACACTGAAGCTTTCTTT. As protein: CATGGKAGEGKNTEAFF.

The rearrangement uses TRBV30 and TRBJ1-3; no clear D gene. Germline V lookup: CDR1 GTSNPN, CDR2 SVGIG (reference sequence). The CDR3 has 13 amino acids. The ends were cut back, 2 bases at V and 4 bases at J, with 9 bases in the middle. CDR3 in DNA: TGTGCCTGGAGTCCGGGTATGGGAAACACCATATATTTT. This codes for CAWSPGMGNTIYF.

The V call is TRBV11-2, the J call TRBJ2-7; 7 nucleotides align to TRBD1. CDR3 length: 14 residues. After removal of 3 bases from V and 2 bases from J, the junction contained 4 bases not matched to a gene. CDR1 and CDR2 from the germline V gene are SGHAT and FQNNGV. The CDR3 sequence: CASSFRQGPYEQYF. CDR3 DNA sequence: TGTGCCAGCAGCTTTCGACAGGGACCCTACGAGCAGTACTTC.

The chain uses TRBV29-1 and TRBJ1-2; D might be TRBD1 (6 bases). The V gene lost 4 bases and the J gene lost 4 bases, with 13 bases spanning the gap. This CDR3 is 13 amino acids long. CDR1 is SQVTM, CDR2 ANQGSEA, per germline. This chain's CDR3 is CSVAPGDSYGYTF. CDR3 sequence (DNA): TGCAGCGTTGCCCCAGGGGATAGCTATGGCTACACCTTC.

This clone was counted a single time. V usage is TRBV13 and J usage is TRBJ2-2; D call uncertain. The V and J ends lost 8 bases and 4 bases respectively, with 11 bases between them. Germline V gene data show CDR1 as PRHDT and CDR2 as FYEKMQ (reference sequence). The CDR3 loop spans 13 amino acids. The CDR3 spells CASEKTPTGELFF. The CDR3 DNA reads TGTGCCAGCGAGAAGACTCCCACCGGGGAGCTGTTTTTT.

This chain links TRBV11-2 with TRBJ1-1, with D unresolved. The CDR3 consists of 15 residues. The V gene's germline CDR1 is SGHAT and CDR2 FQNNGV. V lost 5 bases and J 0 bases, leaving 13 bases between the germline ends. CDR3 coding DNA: TGTGCCAGCAGCCTCCACGCGGCTGTGAACACTGAAGCTTTCTTT. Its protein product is CASSLHAAVNTEAFF.

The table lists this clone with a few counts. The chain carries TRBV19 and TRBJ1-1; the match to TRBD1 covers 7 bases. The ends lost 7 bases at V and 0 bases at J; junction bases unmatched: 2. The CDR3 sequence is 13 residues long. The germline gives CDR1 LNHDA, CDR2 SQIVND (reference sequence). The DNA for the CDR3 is TGTGCCAGTAAGACAGGGTTGAACACTGAAGCTTTCTTT. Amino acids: CASKTGLNTEAFF.

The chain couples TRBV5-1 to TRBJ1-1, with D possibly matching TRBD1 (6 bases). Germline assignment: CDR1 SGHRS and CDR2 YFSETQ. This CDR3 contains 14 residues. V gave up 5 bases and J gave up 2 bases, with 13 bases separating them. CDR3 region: CASRSGTFNTEAFF. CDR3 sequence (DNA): TGCGCCAGCAGGTCCGGGACATTTAACACTGAAGCTTTCTTT.

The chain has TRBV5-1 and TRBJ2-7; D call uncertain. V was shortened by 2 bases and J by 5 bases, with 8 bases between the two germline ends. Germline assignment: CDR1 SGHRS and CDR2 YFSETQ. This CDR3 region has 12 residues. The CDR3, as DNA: TGCGCCAGCAGCTTAGTTAGAAACGAGCAGTACTTC. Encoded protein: CASSLVRNEQYF.

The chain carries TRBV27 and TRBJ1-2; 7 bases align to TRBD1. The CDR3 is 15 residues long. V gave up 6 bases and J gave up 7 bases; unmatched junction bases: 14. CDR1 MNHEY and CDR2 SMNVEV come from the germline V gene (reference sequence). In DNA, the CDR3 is TGTGCCAGCAGCCCTGACAGGGCTACTTCGGGTGGCTACACCTTC. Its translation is CASSPDRATSGGYTF.

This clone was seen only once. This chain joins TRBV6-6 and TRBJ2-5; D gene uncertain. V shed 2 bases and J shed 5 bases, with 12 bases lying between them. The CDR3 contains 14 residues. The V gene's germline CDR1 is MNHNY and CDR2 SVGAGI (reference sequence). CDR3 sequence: CASSYTGSWETQYF. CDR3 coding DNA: TGTGCCAGCAGTTACACGGGTTCTTGGGAGACCCAGTACTTC.

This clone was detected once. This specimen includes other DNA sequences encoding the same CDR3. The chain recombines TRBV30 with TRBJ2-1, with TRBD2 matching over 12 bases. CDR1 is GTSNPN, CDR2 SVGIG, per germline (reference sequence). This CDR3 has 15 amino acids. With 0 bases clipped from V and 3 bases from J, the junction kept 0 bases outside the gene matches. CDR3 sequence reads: CAWSVLAGGYNEQFF. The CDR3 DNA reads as TGTGCCTGGAGTGTACTAGCGGGGGGCTACAATGAGCAGTTCTTC.

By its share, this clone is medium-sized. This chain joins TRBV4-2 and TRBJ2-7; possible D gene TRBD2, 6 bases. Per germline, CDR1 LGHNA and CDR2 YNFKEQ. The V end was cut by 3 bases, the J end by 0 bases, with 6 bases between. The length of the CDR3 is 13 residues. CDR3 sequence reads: CASSQTSSYEQYF. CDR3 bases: TGTGCCAGCAGCCAGACTAGCTCCTACGAGCAGTACTTC.

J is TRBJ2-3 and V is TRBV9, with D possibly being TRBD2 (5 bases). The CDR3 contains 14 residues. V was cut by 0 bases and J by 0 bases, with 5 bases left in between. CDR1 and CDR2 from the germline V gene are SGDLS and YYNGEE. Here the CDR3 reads CASSVGGSTDTQYF. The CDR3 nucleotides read TGTGCCAGCAGCGTAGGAGGGAGCACAGATACGCAGTATTTT.

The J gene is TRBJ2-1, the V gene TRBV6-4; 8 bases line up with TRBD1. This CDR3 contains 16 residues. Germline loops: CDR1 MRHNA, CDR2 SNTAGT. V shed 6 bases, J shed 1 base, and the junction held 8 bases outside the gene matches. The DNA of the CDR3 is TGTGCCAGCAGCGAACAGGGGGTAGGTTCCTACAATGAGCAGTTCTTC. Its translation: CASSEQGVGSYNEQFF.

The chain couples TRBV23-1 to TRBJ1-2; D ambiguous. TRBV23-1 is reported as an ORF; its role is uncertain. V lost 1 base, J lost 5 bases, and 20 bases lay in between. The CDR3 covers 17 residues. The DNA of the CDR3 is TGCGCCAGCAGTCAATGGTCAAATTATAGAACTAGGTATGGCTACACCTTC. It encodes CASSQWSNYRTRYGYTF.

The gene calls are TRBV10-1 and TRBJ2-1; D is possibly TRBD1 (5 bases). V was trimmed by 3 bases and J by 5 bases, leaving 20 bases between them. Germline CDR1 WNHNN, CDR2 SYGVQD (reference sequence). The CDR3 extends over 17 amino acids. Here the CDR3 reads CASSDLGYEGVHNEQFF. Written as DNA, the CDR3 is TGCGCCAGCAGTGATCTGGGCTACGAAGGGGTACACAATGAGCAGTTCTTC.

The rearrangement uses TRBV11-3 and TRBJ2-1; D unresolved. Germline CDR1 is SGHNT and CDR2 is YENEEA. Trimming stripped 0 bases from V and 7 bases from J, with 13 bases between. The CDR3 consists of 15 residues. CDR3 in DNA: TGTGCCAGCAGCTTAGATTTTACGCGAGGAAATGAGCAGTTCTTC. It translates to CASSLDFTRGNEQFF.

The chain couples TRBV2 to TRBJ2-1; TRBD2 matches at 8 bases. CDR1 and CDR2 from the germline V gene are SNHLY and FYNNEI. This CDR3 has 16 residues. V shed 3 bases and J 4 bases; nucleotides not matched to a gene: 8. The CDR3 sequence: CASSESGGLIYNEQFF. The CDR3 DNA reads TGTGCCAGCAGTGAGTCGGGGGGGCTTATTTACAATGAGCAGTTCTTC.